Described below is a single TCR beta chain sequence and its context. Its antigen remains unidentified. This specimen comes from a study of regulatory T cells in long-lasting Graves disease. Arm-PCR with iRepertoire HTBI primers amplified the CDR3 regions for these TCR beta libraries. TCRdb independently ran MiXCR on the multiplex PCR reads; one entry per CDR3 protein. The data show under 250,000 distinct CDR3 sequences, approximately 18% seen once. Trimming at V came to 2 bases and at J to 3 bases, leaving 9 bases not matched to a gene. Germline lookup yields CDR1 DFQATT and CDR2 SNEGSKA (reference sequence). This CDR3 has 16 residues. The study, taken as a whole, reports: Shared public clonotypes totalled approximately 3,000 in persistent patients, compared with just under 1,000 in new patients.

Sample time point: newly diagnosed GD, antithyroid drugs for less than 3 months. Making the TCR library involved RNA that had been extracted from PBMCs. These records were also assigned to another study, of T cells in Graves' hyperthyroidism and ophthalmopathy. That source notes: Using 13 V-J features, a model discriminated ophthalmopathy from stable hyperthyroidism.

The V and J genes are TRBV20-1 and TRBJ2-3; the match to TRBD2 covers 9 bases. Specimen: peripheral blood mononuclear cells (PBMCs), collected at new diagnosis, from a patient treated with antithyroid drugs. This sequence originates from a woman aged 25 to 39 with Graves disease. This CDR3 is CSARIKERGVTDTQYF. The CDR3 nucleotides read TGCAGTGCTAGAATCAAGGAGCGGGGGGTGACAGATACGCAGTATTTT.